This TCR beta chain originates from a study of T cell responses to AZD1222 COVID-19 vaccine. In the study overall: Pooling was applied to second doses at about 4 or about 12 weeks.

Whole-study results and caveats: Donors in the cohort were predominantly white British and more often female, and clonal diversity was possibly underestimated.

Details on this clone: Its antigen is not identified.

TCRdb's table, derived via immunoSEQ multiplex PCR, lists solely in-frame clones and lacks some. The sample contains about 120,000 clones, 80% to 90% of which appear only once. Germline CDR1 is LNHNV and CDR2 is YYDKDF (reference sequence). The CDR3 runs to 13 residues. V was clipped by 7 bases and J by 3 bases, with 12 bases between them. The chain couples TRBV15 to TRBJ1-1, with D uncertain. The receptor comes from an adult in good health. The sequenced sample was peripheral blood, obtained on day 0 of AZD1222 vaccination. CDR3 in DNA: TGTGCCACCAAGGGTGCGATACACACTGAAGCTTTCTTT. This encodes CATKGAIHTEAFF.